The rows below give T cell receptor beta chains drawn from one sample of a study of cytomegalovirus exposure and HLA in healthy donors. Generated by immunoSEQ multiplex PCR, the TCRdb table keeps only in-frame clones and is missing some. Among approximately 150,000 clones, more than 80% were seen once, and the ten largest hold approximately 4.2%. The sequenced material came from PBMCs. The receptors were gathered from a woman between 40 and 50 years old in good health and CMV-seropositive. Both conserved end residues are part of each CDR3. The D gene is left open where the match is weak. Some rows mark clone size as missing; the rest say once, few, many or name a class of expanded clone.

D gene: -
clone size: -
V gene: TRBV20-1
J gene: TRBJ1-1
CDR3 DNA: TGCAGTGCTATGGGGCAGGGAGCTTTCTTT
CDR3 protein: CSAMGQGAFF

D gene: -
clone size: -
V gene: TRBV28
J gene: TRBJ1-6
CDR3 DNA: TGTGCCAGCAGTTTAGGGCAGCCCCATTCACCCCTCCACTTT
CDR3 protein: CASSLGQPHSPLHF

D gene: -
clone size: -
V gene: TRBV11-2
J gene: TRBJ1-2
CDR3 DNA: TGTGCCAGCAGCTTAGGGGTCGGCGGGGTTGAAGGCTACACCTTC
CDR3 protein: CASSLGVGGVEGYTF

D gene: TRBD2
clone size: -
V gene: TRBV5-1
J gene: TRBJ2-2
CDR3 DNA: TGCGCCAGCAGCCCGGGACTAGCGGGGACCGGGGAGCTGTTTTTT
CDR3 protein: CASSPGLAGTGELFF

D gene: -
clone size: -
V gene: TRBV9
J gene: TRBJ2-7
CDR3 DNA: TGTGCCAGCAGCGTAGCTGGGAGATGGCTGTGCGAGCAGTACTTC
CDR3 protein: CASSVAGRWLCEQYF

D gene: -
clone size: -
V gene: TRBV9
J gene: TRBJ1-3
CDR3 DNA: TGTGCCAGCAGCGCGTCGGGGGGCCGTGGAAACACCATATATTTT
CDR3 protein: CASSASGGRGNTIYF

D gene: -
clone size: few
V gene: TRBV4-2
J gene: TRBJ1-4
CDR3 DNA: TGTGCCAGCAGCCAAGCTGGATGGGCTATGACTAATGAAAAACTGTTTTTT
CDR3 protein: CASSQAGWAMTNEKLFF

D gene: TRBD1
clone size: -
V gene: TRBV28
J gene: TRBJ2-7
CDR3 DNA: TGTGCCAGTAACAGGGGCCACGAGCAGTACTTC
CDR3 protein: CASNRGHEQYF

D gene: -
clone size: once
V gene: TRBV5-4
J gene: TRBJ2-2
CDR3 DNA: TGTGCCAGCAGCCCTATCGGGGGAGTTAGCACCGGGGAGCTGTTTTTT
CDR3 protein: CASSPIGGVSTGELFF

D gene: TRBD2
clone size: many
V gene: TRBV28
J gene: TRBJ2-3
CDR3 DNA: TGTGCCAGCAGTTTATGGGATCTAGCGGGGGGGCCAGATACGCAGTATTTT
CDR3 protein: CASSLWDLAGGPDTQYF

D gene: TRBD1
clone size: few
V gene: TRBV7-9
J gene: TRBJ2-3
CDR3 DNA: TGTGCCAGCAGCTTAGACACAGGGGGCGGTGTAGATACGCAGTATTTT
CDR3 protein: CASSLDTGGGVDTQYF

D gene: -
clone size: few
V gene: TRBV10-3
J gene: TRBJ1-2
CDR3 DNA: TGTGCCATCAGTGATACCGGGAGACCGCCTAGCTATGGCTACACCTTC
CDR3 protein: CAISDTGRPPSYGYTF

D gene: TRBD1
clone size: -
V gene: TRBV19
J gene: TRBJ2-7
CDR3 DNA: TGTGCCAGTAGCGATTCTCCCGGGACAGGGCCTCTACACGAGCAGTACTTC
CDR3 protein: CASSDSPGTGPLHEQYF

D gene: -
clone size: -
V gene: TRBV28
J gene: TRBJ2-3
CDR3 DNA: TGTGCCAGCAGTTCCCTAGCCCTCTCTATGGATACGCAGTATTTT
CDR3 protein: CASSSLALSMDTQYF

D gene: -
clone size: -
V gene: TRBV28
J gene: TRBJ2-3
CDR3 DNA: TGTGCCAGCAGTCCCTCAGGACAGATCACAGATACGCAGTATTTT
CDR3 protein: CASSPSGQITDTQYF

D gene: -
clone size: -
V gene: TRBV10-3
J gene: TRBJ1-5
CDR3 DNA: TGTGCCATCAGTGAAGCGGACGGAGGACAGCCCCAGCATTTT
CDR3 protein: CAISEADGGQPQHF

D gene: -
clone size: -
V gene: TRBV7-9
J gene: TRBJ2-1
CDR3 DNA: TGTGCCAGCAGCGCTCCGGCGGGGCAAATAACGGACAATGAGCAGTTCTTC
CDR3 protein: CASSAPAGQITDNEQFF

D gene: TRBD1
clone size: few
V gene: TRBV15
J gene: TRBJ2-7
CDR3 DNA: TGTGCCACCAGCAGAGATCGCGGACAGGCCGAGCAGTACTTC
CDR3 protein: CATSRDRGQAEQYF